These 16 T cell receptor beta chains were all obtained from the same sample, sequenced in a study of blood T cell repertoires in COVID-19. Libraries were prepared by immunoSEQ multiplex PCR; TCRdb keeps only in-frame clonotypes and omits some of them. The top ten clones hold about 2.7% of a sample with about 200,000 clones, 83% of them seen once. The sample taken for sequencing was peripheral blood. These receptors came from a woman aged 40 to 49 with active or convalescent COVID-19.

V is TRBV18 and J is TRBJ1-1; D may be TRBD1 (5 bases). Germline CDR1 KGHSH, CDR2 LQKENI. Between the trimmed V and J ends, which lost 5 bases and 3 bases, there was a span of 10 bases. The CDR3 covers 13 residues. The CDR3 bases are TGTGCCAGCTCAGACAGCCTCGACACTGAAGCTTTCTTT. The encoded protein is CASSDSLDTEAFF.

This clone was detected a few times. The chain joins TRBV27 to TRBJ1-2; a weak D match, TRBD1 (5 bases). V was shortened by 6 bases and J by 5 bases, with 13 bases between the two germline ends. Looked up from germline, CDR1 is MNHEY and CDR2 is SMNVEV (reference sequence). The CDR3 has 13 amino acids. As DNA, the CDR3 is TGTGCCAGCAGGGAGGGGATAAGGTATGGCTACACCTTC. It translates to CASREGIRYGYTF.

The gene calls are TRBV2 and TRBJ1-1; the match to TRBD1 covers 7 bases. Looked up from germline, CDR1 is SNHLY and CDR2 is FYNNEI. The CDR3 runs 13 residues. With V trimmed by 3 bases and J by 5 bases, 3 bases remained unmatched. In DNA, the CDR3 is TGTGCCAGCAGTGAGACAGGGAGGACTGAAGCTTTCTTT. It is translated as CASSETGRTEAFF.

The CDR3, as DNA: TGTGCCGCAGCGAAAGACAGGAACACTGAAGCTTTCTTT. It translates to CAAAKDRNTEAFF. V usage is TRBV24-1 and J usage is TRBJ1-1, with D possibly TRBD1 on 5 matching bases. This CDR3 contains 13 residues. Germline V gives CDR1 KGHDR, CDR2 SFDVKD. Trimming took 12 bases from V and 1 from J, leaving 14 bases between them.

The rearrangement uses TRBV19 and TRBJ2-1; TRBD2 agrees at 11 bases. The V and J ends lost 0 bases and 10 bases, in that order; junction bases with no gene match: 5. CDR1 and CDR2 (germline): LNHDA, SQIVND (reference sequence). The CDR3 contains 15 residues. CDR3 amino acids: CASSIEDLAGGEQFF. CDR3 sequence (DNA): TGTGCCAGTAGTATAGAAGATCTAGCGGGGGGAGAGCAGTTCTTC.

In the case of this clone: This sample also contains other DNA sequences that code for the same CDR3. The chain combines TRBV11-2 with TRBJ2-5; 7 positions match TRBD2. In germline, CDR1 is SGHAT, CDR2 FQNNGV. This CDR3 has 16 residues. V lost 1 base to trimming and J lost 5 bases; unmatched junction nucleotides: 10. This chain's CDR3 is CASSLVGAGVGETQYF. For the CDR3, the DNA is TGTGCCAGCAGCTTAGTCGGCGCGGGGGTGGGCGAGACCCAGTACTTC.

The rearrangement joins TRBV3-1 (or the pseudogene TRBV3-2) to TRBJ2-5; weak D call: TRBD2 (5 bases). The germline V gene has CDR1 LGHDT and CDR2 YNNKEL (reference sequence). V dropped 0 bases and J dropped 5 bases, with 13 bases sitting between them. The length of the CDR3 is 15 residues. DNA for the CDR3: TGTGCCAGCAGCCAAGACTCTGGCGGGCGGGAGACCCAGTACTTC. Its protein is CASSQDSGGRETQYF.

The gene calls are TRBV7-8 and TRBJ2-3; weak D call: TRBD2 (6 bases). Trimming left V 4 bases short and J 6 bases short, with 17 bases between. CDR1 SGHVS and CDR2 FQNEAQ come from the germline V gene. CDR3 length: 15 residues. The CDR3 DNA follows: TGTGCCAGCAGCTCTCGCCGGGACTCCTTGGATACGCAGTATTTT. Residues: CASSSRRDSLDTQYF. The full variable domain, completed using reference TRBV7-8 and TRBJ2-3, is GAGVSQSPRYKVAKRGQDVALRCDPISGHVSLFWYQQALGQGPEFLTYFQNEAQLDKSGLPSDRFFAERPEGSVSTLKIQRTQQEDSAVYLCASSSRRDSLDTQYFGPGTRLTVL.

The J gene is TRBJ1-6, the V gene TRBV7-9; 8 nucleotides line up with TRBD1. Germline V gene sequence: CDR1 SEHNR, CDR2 FQNEAQ (reference sequence). There are 15 residues in the CDR3. With 6 bases clipped from V and 5 bases from J, the junction kept 6 bases outside the gene matches. In DNA form, the CDR3 reads TGTGCCAGCAGTCAAGGACAGGGCAATAATTCACCCCTCCACTTT. It yields the protein CASSQGQGNNSPLHF. The full variable domain, rest sourced from reference TRBV7-9 and TRBJ1-6, is DTGVSQNPRHKITKRGQNVTFRCDPISEHNRLYWYRQTLGQGPEFLTYFQNEAQLEKSRLLSDRFSAERPKGSFSTLEIQRTEQGDSAMYLCASSQGQGNNSPLHFGNGTRLTVT.

This clone came up once. The chain couples TRBV7-9 to TRBJ2-1, with TRBD1 identical over 9 bases. V lost 7 bases, J lost 7 bases, and 8 bases stayed unmatched. The V gene's germline CDR1 is SEHNR and CDR2 FQNEAQ (reference sequence). This CDR3 is built from 14 residues. The CDR3 coding sequence is TGTGCCAGCACCTTGGGGGGACAGGGTAATGAGCAGTTCTTC. This gives the protein CASTLGGQGNEQFF.

The chain carries TRBV5-1 and TRBJ2-1; 7 nucleotides line up with TRBD1. V lost 7 bases to trimming and J lost 4 bases; unmatched junction nucleotides: 11. Germline CDR1 is SGHRS and CDR2 is YFSETQ. The CDR3 is made up of 15 amino acids. The CDR3 coding sequence is TGCGCCAGCCGAACCGGGACAGAGTCTTACAATGAGCAGTTCTTC. Protein product: CASRTGTESYNEQFF.

This chain uses TRBV6-5 with TRBJ1-2; TRBD1 matches 7 bases. The length of the CDR3 is 13 residues. The junction had 7 bases not matched to a gene; V was cut back by 8 bases and J by 4 bases. The germline CDR1 and CDR2 sequences are MNHEY and SVGAGI. For the CDR3, the DNA is TGTGCCAGCCGACCGGGACAGACCTATGGCTACACCTTC. Encoded protein: CASRPGQTYGYTF.

Written as DNA, the CDR3 is TGTGCCAGCAGCCTAGAAGCCCGCGGGAGGATCTATGGCTACACCTTC. Translating it yields CASSLEARGRIYGYTF. The rearrangement joins TRBV28 to TRBJ1-2; D is unclear. V lost 6 bases and J lost 4, with 21 bases in between. Germline-derived CDR1 and CDR2 are MDHEN and SYDVKM. This CDR3 has 16 amino acids.

This chain joins TRBV29-1 and TRBJ1-1, with 7 bases identical to TRBD1. In germline, CDR1 is SQVTM, CDR2 ANQGSEA. The CDR3 is 12 amino acids. Unmatched junction bases numbered 6, after V lost 7 bases and J lost 4 bases. CDR3 bases: TGCAGCGGCCGAGACAGGGCCACTGAAGCTTTCTTT. Protein: CSGRDRATEAFF. The full variable domain, in which reference TRBV29-1 and TRBJ1-1 provide the parts outside the CDR3, is SAVISQKPSRDICQRGTSLTIQCQVDSQVTMMFWYRQQPGQSLTLIATANQGSEATYESGFVIDKFPISRPNLTFSTLTVSNMSPEDSSIYLCSGRDRATEAFFGQGTRLTVV.

This sequence joins TRBV19 and TRBJ2-4; no reliable D call. The CDR3 runs to 16 residues. Per the germline V gene, CDR1 is LNHDA and CDR2 is SQIVND (reference sequence). V was shortened by 3 bases and J by 2 bases, with 14 bases between the two germline ends. CDR3 residues: CASSMAAAIPKNIQYF. The CDR3, as DNA: TGTGCCAGTAGTATGGCGGCAGCGATACCCAAAAACATTCAGTACTTC.

This clone was detected a few times. The chain couples TRBV4-3 to TRBJ1-2; a possible D gene is TRBD1 (6 bases). CDR1 is LGHNA and CDR2 is YSLEER in the germline V gene. The CDR3 spans 15 residues. Trimming took 0 bases from V and 5 from J, leaving 13 bases between them. The CDR3 loop is CASSQDFTGSYGYTF. DNA for the CDR3: TGCGCCAGCAGCCAAGATTTTACAGGGTCGTATGGCTACACCTTC.